The clone carrying this T cell receptor (beta chain) showed up many times. The antigen is undetermined. The data belong to a study of response to subunit inactivated influenza vaccine. Study conclusions and caveats: With each seasonal influenza vaccination, the authors suggested, few new T cells are recruited.

TCRdb reprocessed the RT-PCR reads with MiXCR, giving one entry per CDR3 protein. The data hold about 830,000 distinct CDR3 sequences, with 18% observed a single time. The germline V and J ends were trimmed by 5 bases and 0 bases, with 14 bases remaining between them. This CDR3 is 17 amino acids long. The material sequenced was PBMCs from blood, taken approximately 5 days after vaccination. The sequence was collected from a middle-aged man who received an inactivated influenza vaccine. This rearrangement joins TRBV12-3 or TRBV12-4 to TRBJ1-6, with TRBD1 as a possible D gene (5 bases). The CDR3 protein is CASSPSTASSYNSPLHF. In DNA, the CDR3 is TGTGCCAGCAGTCCATCGACAGCGAGCTCCTATAATTCACCCCTCCACTTT.